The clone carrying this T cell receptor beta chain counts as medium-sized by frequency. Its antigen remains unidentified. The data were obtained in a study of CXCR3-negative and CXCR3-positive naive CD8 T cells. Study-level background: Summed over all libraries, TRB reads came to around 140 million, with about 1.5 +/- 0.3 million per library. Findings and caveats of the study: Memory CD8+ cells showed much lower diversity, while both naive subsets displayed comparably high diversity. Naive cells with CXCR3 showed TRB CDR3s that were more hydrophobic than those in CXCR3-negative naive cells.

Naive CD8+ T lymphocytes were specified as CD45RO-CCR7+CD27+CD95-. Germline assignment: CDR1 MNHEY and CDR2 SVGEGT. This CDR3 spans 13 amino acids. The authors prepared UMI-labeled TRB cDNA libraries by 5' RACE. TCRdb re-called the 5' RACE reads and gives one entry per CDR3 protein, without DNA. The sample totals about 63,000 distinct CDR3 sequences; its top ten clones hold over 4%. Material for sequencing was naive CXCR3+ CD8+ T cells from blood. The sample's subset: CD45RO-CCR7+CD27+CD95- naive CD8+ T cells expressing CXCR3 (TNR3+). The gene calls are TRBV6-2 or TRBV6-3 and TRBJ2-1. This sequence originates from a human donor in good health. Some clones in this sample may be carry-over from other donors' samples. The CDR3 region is CATGLNGVNEQFF.